Listed here are 30 T cell receptor beta chains from one sample, sequenced in a study of spatial heterogeneity in lung cancer. TCRdb recomputed calls from the 5' RACE reads with MiXCR, one row per CDR3 protein. The table lists some 110,000 distinct CDR3 sequences, more than 10% of them singletons, with around a sixth in the top ten. Time point meaning: blood at routine non-recurrence follow-up after resection. Sequencing was performed on whole RNA extracted from tumor and nontumor lung tissue, or from frozen PBMC, and the material was left unsorted. The sample in question was PBMCs, obtained at follow-up. These receptors were taken from a male donor with early-stage non-small cell lung cancer.

This chain connects TRBV7-6 to TRBJ2-1, with 7 bases matching TRBD2. J was trimmed by 0 bases and V by 5 bases; bases with no gene match: 7. This CDR3 comprises 16 residues. CDR1 and CDR2 (germline): SGHVS, FNYEAQ. The CDR3 coding sequence is TGTGCCAGCAGCACCAGCGGGGATTACTCCTACAATGAGCAGTTCTTC. Encoded protein: CASSTSGDYSYNEQFF.

This clonotype was found many times. Relative to the germline gene, one junction end is altered; a read error may explain this. The chain links TRBV6-2 or TRBV6-3 to TRBJ1-2; D not resolved. CDR1 and CDR2 from the germline V gene are MNHEY and SVGEGT. The CDR3 length is 11 residues. CDR3 region: CASSYSTKVSF. The DNA of the CDR3 is TGTGCCAGCAGTTACTCGACAAAAGTGTCCTTC.

This clonotype was detected only a few times. This chain connects TRBV30 to TRBJ2-3; 8 bases agree with TRBD1. Germline CDR1 is GTSNPN and CDR2 is SVGIG (reference sequence). J was trimmed by 6 bases and V by 5 bases; bases with no gene match: 13. The CDR3 consists of 15 residues. DNA for the CDR3: TGTGCCTGGTCAGACAGACAGGGGCGACGTGATACGCAGTATTTT. Its translation: CAWSDRQGRRDTQYF.

This clonotype was seen a few times. This chain uses TRBV20-1 with TRBJ2-7; 7 bases are shared with TRBD1. The trim removed 0 bases at V and 3 bases at J, leaving 5 bases unmatched. CDR1 is DFQATT, CDR2 SNEGSKA, per germline (reference sequence). The CDR3 runs to 14 residues. This CDR3 reads CSARDSGTVYEQYF. The CDR3 region has the DNA TGCAGTGCTAGAGACTCAGGGACAGTCTACGAGCAGTACTTC.

This clonotype was detected many times. The junction differs from germline at one of its ends, possibly a read error. The chain combines TRBV6-1 with TRBJ1-1, with a possible D match to TRBD1 (5 bases). Germline V gene data show CDR1 as MNHNS and CDR2 as SASEGT. The CDR3 runs 13 residues. CDR3 sequence: CASSDRQGIETFF. For the CDR3, the DNA is TGTGCCAGCAGTGATCGTCAGGGTATTGAAACTTTCTTT.

This clonotype has at least ten counts. The chain joins TRBV10-3 to TRBJ1-2; D not certain. Germline loops: CDR1 ENHRY, CDR2 SYGVKD. CDR3 length equals 11 residues. V was shortened by 3 bases and J by 8 bases, with 7 bases between the two germline ends. The CDR3 DNA is TGTGCCATCAGTGATGGACGGGGCTACACCTTC. Its protein product is CAISDGRGYTF.

This clonotype was detected only a few times. This rearrangement joins TRBV10-3 to TRBJ2-1; 7 bases are a match to TRBD1. Trimming at V came to 6 bases and at J to 5 bases, leaving 4 bases not matched to a gene. The CDR3 covers 13 residues. Germline V CDR1 and CDR2: ENHRY, SYGVKD. This CDR3 is CAIRTTGHNEQFF. As DNA, the CDR3 is TGTGCCATCAGGACGACAGGGCACAATGAGCAGTTCTTC.

This clonotype has just a few counts. The CDR3 DNA reads as TGCAGTGCTAGACCCAGACAGGGGGTACAGCCCCAGCATTTT. Encoded protein: CSARPRQGVQPQHF. The chain recombines TRBV20-1 with TRBJ1-5, with 9 bases matching TRBD1. V dropped 2 bases and J dropped 7; count of bases not matched to a gene: 6. The CDR3 loop spans 14 amino acids. Germline lookup yields CDR1 DFQATT and CDR2 SNEGSKA (reference sequence).

This clonotype was detected many times. The V gene is TRBV20-1, the J gene TRBJ2-7, with D possibly TRBD2 on 6 matching bases. Germline V gene sequence: CDR1 DFQATT, CDR2 SNEGSKA (reference sequence). This CDR3 has 14 amino acids. Trimming took off 5 bases at V and 2 bases at J, with 16 bases between the two ends. CDR3 coding DNA: TGCAGTGCTCCCCGGGACTCCGGCACCTACGAGCAGTACTTC. Its protein is CSAPRDSGTYEQYF.

The chain combines TRBV4-3 with TRBJ2-7; the D gene is possibly TRBD1 (5 bases). There are 15 residues in the CDR3. Germline lookup yields CDR1 LGHNA and CDR2 YSLEER. V was pared by 6 bases and J by 1 base, with 16 bases between. In DNA, the CDR3 is TGCGCCAGCAGTTACGACAGCCAGAGGTCCTACGAGCAGTACTTC. Its protein is CASSYDSQRSYEQYF.

This clonotype was counted many times. The chain employs TRBV28 and TRBJ1-5; the D is unclear. The CDR3 covers 15 residues. V lost 3 bases and J lost 1, with 10 bases in between. The V gene's germline CDR1 is MDHEN and CDR2 SYDVKM. CDR3 amino acids: CASSFGSGSNQPQHF. The DNA for the CDR3 is TGTGCCAGCAGTTTCGGATCGGGGAGCAATCAGCCCCAGCATTTT. Variable domain in full (rest from reference TRBV28 and TRBJ1-5): DVKVTQSSRYLVKRTGEKVFLECVQDMDHENMFWYRQDPGLGLRLIYFSYDVKMKEKGDIPEGYSVSREKKERFSLILESASTNQTSMYLCASSFGSGSNQPQHFGDGTRLSIL.

This clonotype came up a few times. The chain carries TRBV7-8 and TRBJ2-1; D gene uncertain. Germline V gene data show CDR1 as SGHVS and CDR2 as FQNEAQ. The CDR3 is 15 residues long. The V end was cut by 5 bases, the J end by 4 bases, with 15 bases between. CDR3 nucleotides: TGTGCCAGCAGCCTAAGGGCCCTCAATTACAATGAGCAGTTCTTC. Its translation is CASSLRALNYNEQFF.

This chain uses TRBV27 with TRBJ2-6, with D perhaps matching TRBD2 (5 bases). V shed 8 bases and J shed 0 bases, with 20 bases lying between them. The CDR3 loop spans 18 amino acids. The germline gives CDR1 MNHEY, CDR2 SMNVEV (reference sequence). The CDR3, as DNA: TGTGCCAGCCAAACGACGGGGAATCCATTCTCTGGGGCCAACGTCCTGACTTTC. This codes for CASQTTGNPFSGANVLTF.

The rearrangement uses TRBV6-5 and TRBJ2-7, with TRBD2 matching 10 bases. Unmatched junction bases numbered 16, after V lost 0 bases and J lost 5 bases. Germline V lookup: CDR1 MNHEY, CDR2 SVGAGI. There are 19 residues in the CDR3. The CDR3 region has the DNA TGTGCCAGCAGTTACTCGATGATTAGCGGGGGGAGCCGATTCAACGAGCAGTACTTC. This translates into CASSYSMISGGSRFNEQYF.

This clonotype turned up a few times. The rearrangement links TRBV6-2 or TRBV6-3 to TRBJ2-1, with a possible D match to TRBD1 (6 bases). Trimming left V 7 bases short and J 5 bases short, with 9 bases between. There are 12 residues in the CDR3. Germline V CDR1 and CDR2: MNHEY, SVGEGT. Written as DNA, the CDR3 is TGTGCCAGCACGAGACAGGACAATGAGCAGTTCTTC. Amino acid sequence: CASTRQDNEQFF.

This clonotype was observed a handful of times. CDR3 DNA sequence: TGTGCCATCAGCGCCTGGGGACAGGAAAACACAGATACGCAGTATTTT. It is translated as CAISAWGQENTDTQYF. This sequence joins TRBV10-3 and TRBJ2-3, with 8 positions matching TRBD1. The CDR3 spans 16 residues. The V segment lost 6 bases and the J segment 2 bases; nucleotides outside the gene matches: 10. Germline-derived CDR1 and CDR2 are ENHRY and SYGVKD.

The V call is TRBV19, the J call TRBJ1-5; D gene ambiguous. The CDR3 loop spans 15 amino acids. V dropped 8 bases and J dropped 6 bases, with 20 bases sitting between them. Germline lookup yields CDR1 LNHDA and CDR2 SQIVND (reference sequence). The CDR3 DNA follows: TGTGCCAGTGGCCCACTCCCACCTTCTATTCAGCCCCAGCATTTT. Its translation: CASGPLPPSIQPQHF. The full variable domain, completed using reference TRBV19 and TRBJ1-5, is DGGITQSPKYLFRKEGQNVTLSCEQNLNHDAMYWYRQDPGQGLRLIYYSQIVNDFQKGDIAEGYSVSREKKESFPLTVTSAQKNPTAFYLCASGPLPPSIQPQHFGDGTRLSIL.

This clonotype came up a few times. V is TRBV20-1 and J is TRBJ2-1, with 9 positions matching TRBD2. Looked up from germline, CDR1 is DFQATT and CDR2 is SNEGSKA (reference sequence). The trim removed 2 bases at V and 4 bases at J, leaving 3 bases unmatched. The CDR3 has 14 amino acids. The CDR3 sequence is CSARLAGIYNEQFF. Here the CDR3 DNA reads TGCAGTGCTAGACTAGCGGGGATATACAATGAGCAGTTCTTC.

This clonotype was seen repeatedly, ten times or more. The chain is built from TRBV20-1 and TRBJ1-2, with D perhaps TRBD1 (5 bases). Germline V CDR1 and CDR2: DFQATT, SNEGSKA (reference sequence). V lost 3 bases and J lost 5, with 13 bases in between. The CDR3 spans 13 residues. CDR3 coding DNA: TGCAGTGCTAGTTACAGGATTGGATATGGCTACACCTTC. Its protein is CSASYRIGYGYTF.

This clonotype was counted at least ten times. The J gene is TRBJ2-1, the V gene TRBV11-3, with D tentatively TRBD2 (7 bases). V was shortened by 5 bases and J by 0 bases, with 23 bases between the two germline ends. The CDR3 consists of 19 residues. Looked up from germline, CDR1 is SGHNT and CDR2 is YENEEA. This CDR3 is CASSRSRGQATSSYNEQFF. CDR3 DNA: TGTGCCAGCAGCCGCTCGCGGGGGCAAGCCACAAGCTCCTACAATGAGCAGTTCTTC.

This clonotype occurred many times. The CDR3 coding sequence is TGTGCCAGCAGCCCCGGGACAGGGGGCCGGTACAATTCACCCCTCCACTTT. Its translation is CASSPGTGGRYNSPLHF. This rearrangement joins TRBV6-1 to TRBJ1-6; 12 bases agree with TRBD1. The CDR3 is 17 amino acids. Trimming at V came to 6 bases and at J to 7 bases, leaving 10 bases not matched to a gene. Germline V lookup: CDR1 MNHNS, CDR2 SASEGT.

Of note for this clonotype: Given a much more abundant clone one base away, this may be a read error. The DNA is omitted, as the CDR3 cannot be located on it reliably, and the CDR3 follows TCRdb's listing. The chain recombines TRBV28 with TRBJ1-5. Ends included, the CDR3 has 14 residues. Germline values: CDR1 MDHEN, CDR2 SYDVKM. CDR3 in amino acids: CASSSSGPRQLQHF.

This clonotype occurred a few times. This chain joins TRBV9 and TRBJ2-5; D possibly corresponds to TRBD1 (5 bases). Looked up from germline, CDR1 is SGDLS and CDR2 is YYNGEE. The V gene lost 0 bases and the J gene lost 4 bases, with 10 bases spanning the gap. There are 14 residues in the CDR3. CDR3 bases: TGTGCCAGCAGCGTAGGGGGCTGGGGAGAGACCCAGTACTTC. This sequence encodes CASSVGGWGETQYF.

The chain is built from TRBV5-1 and TRBJ2-3; TRBD1 matches 9 bases. The J segment lost 3 bases and the V segment lost 6 bases, leaving 8 bases of the junction unmatched. The V gene's germline CDR1 is SGHRS and CDR2 YFSETQ. The CDR3 is 15 residues long. The CDR3 is CASKQGTGKTDTQYF. The CDR3 DNA reads TGCGCCAGCAAACAAGGGACAGGGAAAACAGATACGCAGTATTTT.

This sequence joins TRBV15 and TRBJ2-2; tentative D call: TRBD2 (6 bases). Trimming removed 0 bases from V and 3 bases from J, with 11 bases in between. The CDR3 runs 16 residues. Germline CDR1 and CDR2: LNHNV and YYDKDF (reference sequence). The CDR3 DNA sequence: TGTGCCACCAGCAGAGATGAGGCGGGGTACACCGGGGAGCTGTTTTTT. It yields the protein CATSRDEAGYTGELFF.

This clonotype was seen more than once but under ten times. This sequence joins TRBV4-1 and TRBJ1-5; 9 bases are shared with TRBD1. V was clipped by 2 bases and J by 0 bases; unmatched bases: 11. The CDR3 runs 19 residues. Germline CDR1 MGHRA, CDR2 YSYEKL. The CDR3 here is CASSQSPGTGRLSNQPQHF. The CDR3 coding sequence is TGCGCCAGCAGCCAATCCCCCGGGACAGGGCGCCTTAGCAATCAGCCCCAGCATTTT.

The V gene is TRBV10-3, the J gene TRBJ2-6; D might be TRBD2 (6 bases). The CDR3 runs 15 residues. V was clipped by 2 bases and J by 2 bases, with 7 bases between them. Looked up from germline, CDR1 is ENHRY and CDR2 is SYGVKD. The CDR3 loop is CAISEGGPGANVLTF. The CDR3 DNA sequence: TGTGCCATCAGTGAGGGAGGGCCTGGGGCCAACGTCCTGACTTTC.

The chain uses TRBV4-3 and TRBJ2-2; D may be TRBD1 (5 bases). The CDR3 length is 16 residues. V lost 1 base and J 0 bases, leaving 9 bases between the germline ends. Germline CDR1 LGHNA, CDR2 YSLEER. The CDR3 DNA reads TGCGCCAGCAGCCAAGCGCCAGGGACGAACACCGGGGAGCTGTTTTTT. It encodes CASSQAPGTNTGELFF.

This clonotype was detected many times. The V gene is TRBV6-5, the J gene TRBJ1-2; a possible D gene is TRBD1 (6 bases). The V end lost 0 bases, the J end lost 6 bases, and 11 bases lay between the germline ends. CDR1 is MNHEY, CDR2 SVGAGI, per germline. The CDR3 is made up of 14 amino acids. The DNA for the CDR3 is TGTGCCAGCAGTTACTCGAACAGGGCAAATGGCTACACCTTC. It yields the protein CASSYSNRANGYTF.

This clonotype was detected only a few times. The chain joins TRBV9 to TRBJ2-5, with D perhaps given as TRBD1 or TRBD2 (5 bases each). Germline CDR1 reads SGDLS; CDR2 reads YYNGEE. V was shortened by 0 bases and J by 1 base, with 7 bases between the two germline ends. The CDR3 is made up of 14 amino acids. CDR3 loop: CASSVVGTQETQYF. The DNA of the CDR3 is TGTGCCAGCAGCGTAGTGGGGACCCAAGAGACCCAGTACTTC.